The sample holds many counts of the clone carrying this T cell receptor beta chain. This sample is part of a study of T cells after yellow fever vaccination. TCRdb independently ran MiXCR on the 5' RACE reads; one entry per CDR3 protein. Seen here are roughly 60,000 distinct CDR3 sequences, more than 5.5% observed once, and the top ten hold roughly 40%. The source is a young man who received the YFV17D yellow fever vaccine. Here the sequenced sample was CD8+ T cells sorted from PBMCs, taken on the day of the first yellow fever vaccination.

The CDR3 region has the DNA TGTGCCAGCAGTTGGACAGGGTCAGAAAAACTGTTTTTT. It encodes CASSWTGSEKLFF. This chain connects TRBV27 to TRBJ1-4, with 8 bases aligning to TRBD1. The CDR3 has 13 residues. From germline, CDR1 is MNHEY and CDR2 SMNVEV (reference sequence). The junction had 3 bases not matched to a gene; V was cut back by 4 bases and J by 8 bases.